The text below deals with one T cell receptor (beta chain). Trimming stripped 0 bases from V and 9 bases from J, with 12 bases between. Germline V gene lookup returns CDR1 MNHNY and CDR2 SVGAGI (reference sequence). The CDR3 runs to 14 residues. This sample stems from a study of control samples from healthy donors and cancer patients. The protocol was immunoSEQ multiplex PCR, while the TCRdb copy is restricted to in-frame clones and leaves out a portion. The sample lists about 180,000 clones, just over 90% occurring once. The sample consisted of blood. The clonotype comes from a man aged 25-40 years in good health. This chain uses TRBV6-6 with TRBJ2-1, with D possibly TRBD1 on 6 matching bases. Here the CDR3 DNA reads TGTGCCAGCAGTTACTCGAGTCCAGGGGTTGAGCAGTTCTTC. It translates to CASSYSSPGVEQFF.